A single sample is the source of the 20 T cell receptor beta chains below, sequenced in a study of blood T cell repertoires in COVID-19. The protocol was immunoSEQ multiplex PCR, while the TCRdb copy is restricted to in-frame clones and leaves out a portion. Altogether fewer than 300,000 clones are present, approximately 77% being singletons, with the ten largest covering around 2.9%. The sample taken for sequencing was peripheral blood. These receptors were taken from a woman between 18 and 29 years old with acute or convalescent COVID-19.

The V call is TRBV6-5, the J call TRBJ2-7; weak D call: TRBD2 (6 bases). V lost 7 bases and J lost 2, with 15 bases in between. CDR3 length equals 14 residues. Per germline, CDR1 MNHEY and CDR2 SVGAGI. CDR3 residues: CASNRGLPPYEQYF. CDR3 coding DNA: TGTGCCAGCAACCGCGGACTACCTCCCTACGAGCAGTACTTC.

The chain links TRBV7-2 to TRBJ2-7, with TRBD2 matching 13 bases. Germline V gene data show CDR1 as SGHTA and CDR2 as FQGNSA. The CDR3 has 17 amino acids. V shed 0 bases and J 3 bases; nucleotides not matched to a gene: 5. DNA for the CDR3: TGTGCCAGCAGCTTAGCACTAGCGGGAGGGGGCTACTACGAGCAGTACTTC. As protein: CASSLALAGGGYYEQYF.

V and J are TRBV11-2 and TRBJ2-5; possibly TRBD2 for D (6 bases). Between the trimmed V and J ends, which lost 5 bases and 5 bases, there was a span of 15 bases. The length of the CDR3 is 14 residues. Germline V gives CDR1 SGHAT, CDR2 FQNNGV. CDR3 sequence (DNA): TGTGCCAGCAGCGACTTCGGGGGTAGGGAGACCCAGTACTTC. Its protein product is CASSDFGGRETQYF.

The V and J genes are TRBV3-1 (or the pseudogene TRBV3-2) and TRBJ1-1, with D unresolved. Germline V gives CDR1 LGHDT, CDR2 YNNKEL (reference sequence). V shed 4 bases and J shed 5 bases, with 11 bases lying between them. The CDR3 contains 13 residues. The CDR3 protein is CASSRTGGTEAFF. The CDR3 nucleotides read TGTGCCAGCAGCCGGACGGGAGGGACTGAAGCTTTCTTT.

The J gene is TRBJ1-5, the V gene TRBV19, with TRBD1 matching 7 bases. The CDR3 consists of 16 residues. Germline V CDR1 and CDR2: LNHDA, SQIVND (reference sequence). V lost 4 bases and J lost 2; bases outside the gene matches: 8. The CDR3 DNA is TGTGCCAGTAGTACACAGGGGACCGCGGGCAATCAGCCCCAGCATTTT. It translates to CASSTQGTAGNQPQHF.

The chain has TRBV11-3 and TRBJ2-1; D is possibly TRBD2 (6 bases). This CDR3 has 15 residues. Germline CDR1 is SGHNT and CDR2 is YENEEA. Trimming shortened V by 5 bases and J by 1 base, and 12 bases separated the two germline ends. The chain's CDR3 is CASSVYLASYNEQFF. CDR3 nucleotide sequence: TGTGCCAGCAGCGTATACCTAGCGTCCTACAATGAGCAGTTCTTC.

The V call is TRBV7-9, the J call TRBJ1-6, with D perhaps TRBD1 (6 bases). Between the trimmed V and J ends, which lost 5 bases and 8 bases, there was a span of 13 bases. CDR3 length: 14 amino acids. Looked up from germline, CDR1 is SEHNR and CDR2 is FQNEAQ (reference sequence). Here the CDR3 reads CASSPGQTYSPLHF. The CDR3 DNA follows: TGTGCCAGCAGCCCCGGACAGACCTATTCACCCCTCCACTTT.

The chain links TRBV3-1 (or the pseudogene TRBV3-2) to TRBJ1-5; TRBD1 is a possible D gene (6 bases). CDR1 LGHDT and CDR2 YNNKEL come from the germline V gene (reference sequence). The CDR3 is 15 amino acids. V was trimmed by 3 bases and J by 7 bases, leaving 16 bases between them. CDR3 sequence: CASSHYRELGQPQHF. As DNA, the CDR3 is TGTGCCAGCAGCCATTACAGGGAGCTCGGGCAGCCCCAGCATTTT.

This chain uses TRBV30 with TRBJ1-2, with 7 bases fitting TRBD1. This CDR3 is built from 14 residues. Germline assignment: CDR1 GTSNPN and CDR2 SVGIG (reference sequence). Trimming cost V 0 bases and J 8 bases; bases outside gene matches: 9. In nucleotides, the CDR3 is TGTGCCTGGAGTGTAGGGGGCATGGGGGAGGGCTACACCTTC. Its protein is CAWSVGGMGEGYTF.

V usage is TRBV4-1 and J usage is TRBJ2-2; possible D gene TRBD2, 5 bases. V shed 3 bases and J shed 8 bases, with 16 bases lying between them. This CDR3 is 15 amino acids long. Germline V CDR1 and CDR2: MGHRA, YSYEKL. CDR3 amino acids: CASSHPRGERGELFF. CDR3 DNA sequence: TGCGCCAGCAGCCACCCACGGGGAGAAAGAGGGGAGCTGTTTTTT.

The V call is TRBV7-3, the J call TRBJ2-7; 8 nucleotides agree with TRBD1. After removal of 2 bases from V and 3 bases from J, the junction contained 3 bases not matched to a gene. The CDR3 is 14 residues long. Germline assignment: CDR1 SGHTA and CDR2 FQGTGA. The CDR3 here is CASSLDDRGYEQYF. The CDR3 region has the DNA TGTGCCAGCAGCTTAGACGACAGGGGCTACGAGCAGTACTTC.

Only a few counts were recorded for this clone. The rearrangement uses TRBV30 and TRBJ1-3; TRBD1 matches 10 bases. Trimming removed 1 base from V and 3 bases from J; junction bases left unmatched: 6. The germline CDR1 and CDR2 sequences are GTSNPN and SVGIG (reference sequence). This CDR3 comprises 16 residues. Written as DNA, the CDR3 is TGTGCCTGGAGTGGTAGACAGGGGGCGGGTGGAAACACCATATATTTT. It translates to CAWSGRQGAGGNTIYF.

The chain has TRBV7-9 and TRBJ2-7; perhaps TRBD1 as D (6 bases). V was trimmed by 0 bases and J by 2 bases, leaving 11 bases between them. The CDR3 has 15 amino acids. Germline CDR1 reads SEHNR; CDR2 reads FQNEAQ (reference sequence). Written as DNA, the CDR3 is TGTGCCAGCAGCTTAGCGCCAGGGGCTACCTACGAGCAGTACTTC. It codes for CASSLAPGATYEQYF.

The rearrangement joins TRBV3-1 (or the pseudogene TRBV3-2) to TRBJ1-3; tentative D call: TRBD1 (6 bases). Trimming cost V 0 bases and J 0 bases, with 12 bases left between them. The CDR3 runs to 17 residues. The germline V gene encodes CDR1 LGHDT and CDR2 YNNKEL (reference sequence). In DNA form, the CDR3 reads TGTGCCAGCAGCCAAGAACGGGCGACAGGCTCTGGAAACACCATATATTTT. Protein sequence: CASSQERATGSGNTIYF.

V usage is TRBV5-6 and J usage is TRBJ2-1, with 11 bases that match TRBD2. Germline lookup yields CDR1 SGHDT and CDR2 YYEEEE. The CDR3 is 14 amino acids. J gave up 8 bases and V 0 bases, and 1 base lay outside the gene matches. Here the CDR3 DNA reads TGTGCCAGCAGCTTGGGGGGACTAGCGGATGAGCAGTTCTTC. This gives the protein CASSLGGLADEQFF.

This clone showed up just once. The rearrangement uses TRBV30 and TRBJ2-7; 9 bases line up with TRBD1. V was clipped by 4 bases and J by 1 base; unmatched bases: 11. Germline V gene sequence: CDR1 GTSNPN, CDR2 SVGIG (reference sequence). There are 16 residues in the CDR3. CDR3 residues: CAWIIPGTGLSYEQYF. The CDR3 DNA is TGTGCCTGGATCATTCCCGGGACAGGGCTTTCCTACGAGCAGTACTTC.

V usage is TRBV18 and J usage is TRBJ2-7, with 10 bases aligning to TRBD1. In germline, CDR1 is KGHSH, CDR2 LQKENI. V lost 2 bases to trimming and J lost 6 bases; unmatched junction nucleotides: 4. The CDR3 extends over 14 amino acids. CDR3 nucleotide sequence: TGTGCCAGCTCACCAACGACAGGGGGCCGCGAGCAGTACTTC. It encodes CASSPTTGGREQYF.

There are a few counts of this clone. The CDR3, as DNA: TGTGCCAGCAGCCCCCGACTAGCGGGAGGCTACGAGCAGTACTTC. Its translation: CASSPRLAGGYEQYF. The chain combines TRBV9 with TRBJ2-7; 13 bases align to TRBD2. Trimming cost V 4 bases and J 3 bases; bases outside gene matches: 4. There are 15 residues in the CDR3. Germline loops: CDR1 SGDLS, CDR2 YYNGEE.

V gene TRBV7-6 combines with J gene TRBJ1-2, with a weak D call TRBD1 (6 bases). Germline V CDR1 and CDR2: SGHVS, FNYEAQ. Trimming took off 5 bases at V and 3 bases at J, with 13 bases between the two ends. CDR3 size: 14 residues. This chain's CDR3 is CASSAGVSDYGYTF. CDR3 bases: TGTGCCAGCAGCGCAGGGGTGTCGGACTATGGCTACACCTTC.

The chain combines TRBV19 with TRBJ1-3; 9 nucleotides match TRBD1. The V gene end was trimmed by 6 bases and the J gene end by 2 bases; junction bases not matched to a gene: 5. The germline gives CDR1 LNHDA, CDR2 SQIVND (reference sequence). This CDR3 is 15 amino acids long. The CDR3 loop reads CASSRTGEAGNTIYF. CDR3 nucleotides: TGTGCCAGTAGCCGGACAGGGGAAGCTGGAAACACCATATATTTT. Looking up the rest from reference TRBV19 and TRBJ1-3 gives the full variable domain: DGGITQSPKYLFRKEGQNVTLSCEQNLNHDAMYWYRQDPGQGLRLIYYSQIVNDFQKGDIAEGYSVSREKKESFPLTVTSAQKNPTAFYLCASSRTGEAGNTIYFGEGSWLTVV.